The entry below describes one T cell receptor (beta chain). This entry comes from a study of control samples from healthy donors and cancer patients. Generated by immunoSEQ multiplex PCR, the TCRdb table keeps only in-frame clones and is missing some. The data contain over 85,000 clones, about 88% of them seen just once; the ten biggest clones take up about 10%. Per the germline V gene, CDR1 is MNHNY and CDR2 is SVGAGI (reference sequence). The CDR3 covers 12 residues. Trimming removed 10 bases at V and 3 bases at J, with 11 bases between. Sequenced: PBMCs. The TCR originated in a woman in her forties or fifties with colorectal cancer. J is TRBJ2-3 and V is TRBV6-6; possibly TRBD1 or TRBD2 for D (5 bases each). Written as DNA, the CDR3 is TGTGCCACGGGGCAGGAAACAGATACGCAGTATTTT. This encodes CATGQETDTQYF.